A selection of T cell receptor beta chains follows, all from one sample in a study of CD8+CD57+ T cells in acquired aplastic anemia. Via MiXCR, TCRdb re-called the reads, giving one row per CDR3 protein. Of about 150,000 distinct CDR3 sequences listed, about 48% are singletons. Sequences were obtained from sorted CD4+, CD8+, or CD8+CD57+ T cells (not recorded which) from PBMCs. The source of these receptors is a human donor with aplastic anemia. CDR3s include the opening cysteine and the closing phenylalanine or tryptophan. The order of the fields is J gene, D gene, clone size, V gene, CDR3 DNA, CDR3 protein. D genes are given only for firm matches. Clone size is not always given. Where it is, it says once, few, many or a class for expanded clones.

j_gene: TRBJ2-1; d_gene: -; abundance: many; v_gene: TRBV7-8; CDR3nt: TGTGCCAGCAGCTTAGTCCGGGGCAATGAGCAGTTCTTC; CDR3aa: CASSLVRGNEQFF
j_gene: TRBJ2-2; d_gene: TRBD2; abundance: many; v_gene: TRBV10-3; CDR3nt: TGTGCCATCAGTCAAAAGCGGGGGTCGAACACCGGGGAGCTGTTTTTT; CDR3aa: CAISQKRGSNTGELFF
j_gene: TRBJ1-1; d_gene: TRBD1; abundance: -; v_gene: TRBV19; CDR3nt: TGTGCCAGTAGTGTTCTACCGGGACAGAGGATGAACACTGAAGCTTTCTTT; CDR3aa: CASSVLPGQRMNTEAFF
j_gene: TRBJ2-7; d_gene: -; abundance: many; v_gene: TRBV6-1; CDR3nt: TGTGCCAGCAGCACAGACTACTCCAGCTCCTACGAGCAGTACTTC; CDR3aa: CASSTDYSSSYEQYF
j_gene: TRBJ2-1; d_gene: TRBD1; abundance: -; v_gene: TRBV10-3; CDR3nt: TGTGCCATCCAGGACAGGAATGAGCAGTTCTTC; CDR3aa: CAIQDRNEQFF
j_gene: TRBJ1-2; d_gene: -; abundance: few; v_gene: TRBV2; CDR3nt: TGTGCCAGCACCTCCTCGGCGGGGGGCTATGGCTACACCTTC; CDR3aa: CASTSSAGGYGYTF
j_gene: TRBJ2-3; d_gene: -; abundance: -; v_gene: TRBV29-1; CDR3nt: TGCAGCGTTGTAGAAACAGATACGCAGTATTTT; CDR3aa: CSVVETDTQYF
j_gene: TRBJ1-2; d_gene: TRBD1; abundance: many; v_gene: TRBV7-6; CDR3nt: TGTGCCAGCAGCTTAGGGGACAGGGATGGCTACACCTTC; CDR3aa: CASSLGDRDGYTF
j_gene: TRBJ2-5; d_gene: TRBD1; abundance: -; v_gene: TRBV7-2; CDR3nt: TGTGCCAGCAGGAGGGGGCTTGCAGAGACCCAGTACTTC; CDR3aa: CASRRGLAETQYF
j_gene: TRBJ2-7; d_gene: TRBD1; abundance: many; v_gene: TRBV20-1; CDR3nt: TGCAGTGCCGAAACCGGGACAGAGCCTAAGGGGCAGTACTTC; CDR3aa: CSAETGTEPKGQYF
j_gene: TRBJ1-5; d_gene: TRBD1; abundance: -; v_gene: TRBV7-2; CDR3nt: TGTGCCAGCAGCCAAGGACAGGCAGGTCAGCCCCAGCATTTT; CDR3aa: CASSQGQAGQPQHF
j_gene: TRBJ1-1; d_gene: -; abundance: many; v_gene: TRBV12-3/TRBV12-4; CDR3nt: TGTGCCAGCAGCAGATTAGATACTGAAGCTTTCTTT; CDR3aa: CASSRLDTEAFF
j_gene: TRBJ1-6; d_gene: -; abundance: -; v_gene: TRBV9; CDR3nt: TGTGCCAGCAGCGAAAGACCGGGAGGGAATTCACCCCTCCACTTT; CDR3aa: CASSERPGGNSPLHF
j_gene: TRBJ2-5; d_gene: -; abundance: many; v_gene: TRBV20-1; CDR3nt: TGCAGTGCTAGAGATATGTGGGGGGCGGGAGAGACCCAGTACTTC; CDR3aa: CSARDMWGAGETQYF
j_gene: TRBJ1-3; d_gene: -; abundance: -; v_gene: TRBV7-8; CDR3nt: TGTGCCAGCAGCCCACTGGGGACCTCTGGAAACACCATATATTTT; CDR3aa: CASSPLGTSGNTIYF
j_gene: TRBJ1-2; d_gene: TRBD1; abundance: -; v_gene: TRBV29-1; CDR3nt: TGCAGCGTAACAACTACAGGGGCAGGGGGCTACACCTTC; CDR3aa: CSVTTTGAGGYTF
j_gene: TRBJ2-7; d_gene: TRBD2; abundance: many; v_gene: TRBV4-1; CDR3nt: TGCGCCAGCAGCCAAGGGCCGGGACTAGCAGGCTACGAGCAGTACTTC; CDR3aa: CASSQGPGLAGYEQYF
j_gene: TRBJ2-2; d_gene: -; abundance: few; v_gene: TRBV19; CDR3nt: TGTGCCAGTAGTGTGTTAGGGCTCAGCGGGGAGCTGTTTTTT; CDR3aa: CASSVLGLSGELFF
j_gene: TRBJ1-2; d_gene: TRBD1; abundance: few; v_gene: TRBV15; CDR3nt: TGTGCCACCAGCAGAGATACGACAGGGGATGGCTACACCTTC; CDR3aa: CATSRDTTGDGYTF
j_gene: TRBJ2-3; d_gene: TRBD1; abundance: -; v_gene: TRBV11-2; CDR3nt: TGTGCCAGCAGCTTCGGACAGGGATGGCCAGATACGCAGTATTTT; CDR3aa: CASSFGQGWPDTQYF
j_gene: TRBJ2-5; d_gene: -; abundance: -; v_gene: TRBV19; CDR3nt: TGTGCCACCTCGACAGTTCAAGAGACCCAGTACTTC; CDR3aa: CATSTVQETQYF
j_gene: TRBJ2-1; d_gene: TRBD2; abundance: many; v_gene: TRBV5-5; CDR3nt: TGTGCCAGCAGCTTGGTGGGGGGGTCCTACAATGAGCAGTTCTTC; CDR3aa: CASSLVGGSYNEQFF
j_gene: TRBJ1-2; d_gene: -; abundance: many; v_gene: TRBV7-3; CDR3nt: TGTGCCAGCAGCTTAACTCGTGTTCTCCACCCCCCGACCATGAATGGCTACACCTTC; CDR3aa: CASSLTRVLHPPTMNGYTF
j_gene: TRBJ2-5; d_gene: TRBD2; abundance: -; v_gene: TRBV20-1; CDR3nt: TGCAGTGCTAGTGATCTAGCGGGAGAGACCCAGTACTTC; CDR3aa: CSASDLAGETQYF
j_gene: TRBJ2-7; d_gene: TRBD2; abundance: many; v_gene: TRBV19; CDR3nt: TGTGCCAGTAGTCCTTTCTTAGCGGGGGAGCGTGGAGAGCAGTACTTC; CDR3aa: CASSPFLAGERGEQYF
j_gene: TRBJ2-7; d_gene: TRBD1; abundance: once; v_gene: TRBV7-9; CDR3nt: TGTGCCAGCAGCTTAGAGGGACAGGGCCCCTACGAGCAGTACTTC; CDR3aa: CASSLEGQGPYEQYF
j_gene: TRBJ1-4; d_gene: -; abundance: many; v_gene: TRBV13; CDR3nt: TGTGCCAGCAGCTTAGGTGAAAATGAAAAACTGTTTTTT; CDR3aa: CASSLGENEKLFF
j_gene: TRBJ2-7; d_gene: TRBD1; abundance: -; v_gene: TRBV2; CDR3nt: TGTGCCAGCTTGGACAGGGGACTTTACGAGCAGTACTTC; CDR3aa: CASLDRGLYEQYF
j_gene: TRBJ2-3; d_gene: -; abundance: once; v_gene: TRBV7-2; CDR3nt: TGTGCCAGCAGCTTATCCCCATCAGATACGCAGTATTTT; CDR3aa: CASSLSPSDTQYF
j_gene: TRBJ1-2; d_gene: -; abundance: -; v_gene: TRBV5-8; CDR3nt: TGTGCCAGCAGCTTGGTCCCGGGGACACACTATGGCTACACCTTC; CDR3aa: CASSLVPGTHYGYTF